This is a list of T cell receptor beta chains from one sample in a study of blood T cells in healthy people across ages. TCRdb processed the 5' RACE reads anew with MiXCR; each CDR3 protein has one entry. The sample shows some 640,000 distinct CDR3 sequences, 45% to 50% of them seen only once. Sequences were obtained from blood. The receptor set was obtained from a woman aged 60-70 years in good health. The CDR3 runs from the conserved cysteine through the conserved F or W. Fields, in order: V gene, J gene, CDR3 protein.

TRBV3-1	TRBJ2-7	CASSQWRMGQGISEQYF
TRBV27	TRBJ2-7	CASSLGDSLYEQYF
TRBV6-2/TRBV6-3	TRBJ2-1	CASSQGLAAYNEQFF
TRBV12-3/TRBV12-4	TRBJ2-7	CASSFRTESSYEQYF
TRBV25-1	TRBJ2-7	CASSEYPEENGGRPSYEQYF
TRBV11-2	TRBJ2-2	CASSLGIGVGTGELFF
TRBV29-1	TRBJ2-1	CSVARLVLNEQFF
TRBV3-1	TRBJ1-1	CASSHGGMNTEAFF
TRBV14	TRBJ1-1	CTSSQAQGALVTEAFF
TRBV6-1	TRBJ2-1	CASSGGTTGTEQFF
TRBV9	NA	CASSAFSGSGETQYF
TRBV29-1	TRBJ1-1	CSVIGRNTEAFF
TRBV24-1	TRBJ2-6	CATSDGTSGRSGANVLTF
TRBV20-1	TRBJ1-2	CSARASNYDYTF
TRBV7-9	TRBJ2-2	CASSLVQGGTGELFF
TRBV4-1	TRBJ2-6	CASSQLYVSGANVLTF
TRBV10-2	TRBJ1-5	CASGAGIAGVDQPQHF
TRBV4-1	TRBJ1-2	CASSQDTTSYSRDGYTF
TRBV9	TRBJ2-7	CASSVGLRTPYEQYF
TRBV20-1	TRBJ2-3	CSAYSGRWTDTQYF
TRBV20-1	TRBJ2-7	CSASLYEQYF
TRBV20-1	TRBJ2-7	CSAREGALAGGYEQYF
TRBV9	TRBJ2-3	CASSARGTSKYTDTQYF
TRBV4-2	TRBJ2-2	CASSQDPAGWTGELFF
TRBV4-2	TRBJ2-7	CASSQDDQPSYEQYF
TRBV10-3	TRBJ2-7	CAISELAGGNEQYF
TRBV7-9	TRBJ1-2	CASTLGQGVYGYTF
TRBV5-1	NA	CASSYPGQGRVYEQYF
TRBV28	TRBJ2-7	CASSFPLAPRSSYEQYF
TRBV20-1	TRBJ2-1	CSAGSGRAGNEQFF
TRBV20-1	TRBJ2-7	CSARERTGFAYEQYF
TRBV29-1	TRBJ2-1	CSIVAAGLARQFF
TRBV20-1	TRBJ2-1	CSATPSGGDYNEQFF
TRBV3-1	TRBJ1-2	CASSHLDRERSEGYTF
TRBV28	TRBJ1-2	CASRTTGLGYTF
TRBV28	TRBJ2-7	CASSGVLGSPYEQYF
TRBV15	TRBJ2-5	CATSRVGGQGLQETQYF
TRBV21-1	TRBJ2-5	CASSGGRQGASDETQYF
TRBV2	TRBJ2-1	CASISGNEQFF
TRBV7-2	TRBJ2-1	CASSASRGLEQFF
TRBV20-1	TRBJ2-7	CSAREPLQGREQYF
TRBV6-5	TRBJ1-2	CASSDRVLYGYTF
TRBV5-1	TRBJ1-1	CASSSSVNTEAFF
TRBV29-1	TRBJ2-4	CSVVTGGNIQYF